A selection of T cell receptor beta chains follows, all from one sample in a study of OX40 agonist ivuxolimab in advanced cancers. The table came from immunoSEQ multiplex PCR; TCRdb's copy has only in-frame clones and leaves some out. Among roughly 35,000 clones listed, more than 60% were seen once. The sequenced sample was CD4+ or CD8+ T cells sorted from blood, obtained in a trial of the OX40 agonist ivuxolimab. The origin of the receptors is an adult with an advanced solid tumor such as melanoma, head and neck, liver or kidney cancer. The conserved cysteine and the conserved F or W are not part of the CDR3 here.

V gene	J gene	CDR3 protein
TRBV19	TRBJ1-6	ASSPTGNSPLH
TRBV6-1	TRBJ1-2	ASSAYLGGTGGYT
TRBV2	TRBJ1-1	ASSPGNTEAF
TRBV11-2	TRBJ2-1	ASSQPDSLSSYNEQF
TRBV20-1	TRBJ1-2	SAADEGGYT
TRBV5-1	TRBJ2-7	ASIHPPLNEQY
TRBV5-5	TRBJ1-5	ASSYGRSAINQPQH
TRBV12-5	TRBJ1-1	ASGLSRAYTEAF
TRBV7-8	TRBJ1-3	ASSQNGNTIY
TRBV11-2	TRBJ1-3	ASRRLRSGQAGNTIY
TRBV19	TRBJ2-1	ASSIALYNEQF
TRBV23-1	TRBJ1-2	ASSQLRTGFDYGYT
TRBV7-2	TRBJ2-7	ASSLAQGPWGEQY
TRBV6-1	TRBJ1-1	ASSEGTGTNTEAF
TRBV7-6	TRBJ2-1	ASSSGGWQF
TRBV11-2	TRBJ2-7	ASSDQGVGVLSEQY
TRBV28	TRBJ1-1	ASSLSGQGAMNTEAF
TRBV2	TRBJ1-1	ASSLRNTEAF
TRBV5-6	TRBJ1-1	ASSFVYLLQNTEAF
TRBV30	TRBJ1-1	AQTPGTMNTEAF
TRBV7-8	TRBJ1-6	ASSQDRVGSPLH
TRBV7-6	TRBJ2-1	ASSLAPGSSYNEQF
TRBV9	TRBJ1-1	ASSVVSGVAEAF
TRBV10-1	TRBJ1-1	ASRFGNNPNTEAF
TRBV10-3	TRBJ1-2	AISERSEYGYT
TRBV5-5	TRBJ1-1	ASSFGVSTEAF
TRBV6-5	TRBJ2-2	ASSYGEVGELF
TRBV7-9	TRBJ2-1	ASSLSGGLYNEQF
TRBV30	TRBJ1-2	AWSVEANYGYT
TRBV5-4	TRBJ1-1	ASSWGQGYTEAF
TRBV30	TRBJ2-7	AWGQGQSYEQY
TRBV5-1	TRBJ2-1	ASSLGTRSSYNEQF
TRBV27	TRBJ2-7	ASSLEHRPIYEQY
TRBV29-1	TRBJ1-4	SVSGAGGPNEKLF
TRBV7-7	TRBJ2-1	ASSPEGLAIYNEQF
TRBV5-1	TRBJ2-5	ASSLAVAFQETQY
TRBV4-1	TRBJ2-1	ASSHPGTVKNEQF